Presented here are 8 T cell receptor beta chains from one specimen sequenced in a study of cytomegalovirus exposure and HLA in healthy donors. The PCR employed 60 Vbeta primers together with 13 Jbeta primers. Profiled with immunoSEQ multiplex PCR; TCRdb holds only in-frame clones, not every one. The profile shows under 130,000 clones, more than 60% of them singletons. The source material was PBMCs. These receptors were obtained from a male donor in good health and CMV-seronegative.

The J gene is TRBJ1-1, the V gene TRBV15, with 7 bases identical to TRBD1. V shed 6 bases and J 0 bases; nucleotides not matched to a gene: 4. CDR1 and CDR2 from the germline V gene are LNHNV and YYDKDF (reference sequence). CDR3 length: 14 amino acids. The DNA for the CDR3 is TGTGCCACCAGGCCGGGACAGCTGAACACTGAAGCTTTCTTT. Its translation: CATRPGQLNTEAFF.

This clone was picked up one time. The chain recombines TRBV29-1 with TRBJ2-4; D perhaps matches TRBD2 (6 bases). CDR1 and CDR2 (germline): SQVTM, ANQGSEA. This CDR3 spans 13 amino acids. V lost 4 bases to trimming and J lost 0 bases, with 7 bases between them. Here the CDR3 reads CSVAGEAKNIQYF. CDR3 coding DNA: TGCAGCGTTGCGGGAGAAGCCAAAAACATTCAGTACTTC.

CDR3 protein: CASSQGLGYQETQYF. The CDR3 nucleotides are TGCGCCAGCAGCCAAGGATTGGGCTACCAAGAGACCCAGTACTTC. This chain connects TRBV4-3 to TRBJ2-5, with unresolved D. The length of the CDR3 is 15 residues. CDR1 is LGHNA and CDR2 is YSLEER in the germline V gene. The ends were cut back, 1 base at V and 0 bases at J, with 9 bases in the middle.

This chain links TRBV6-1 with TRBJ2-2; 8 bases line up with TRBD1. This CDR3 region has 14 residues. V gave up 4 bases and J gave up 3 bases; unmatched junction bases: 1. CDR1 MNHNS and CDR2 SASEGT come from the germline V gene. CDR3 sequence (DNA): TGTGCCAGCAGTGTGGACAGGGACACCGGGGAGCTGTTTTTT. This encodes CASSVDRDTGELFF.

The V call is TRBV4-3, the J call TRBJ2-2; TRBD2 matches at 9 bases. Germline CDR1 reads LGHNA; CDR2 reads YSLEER. The V and J ends lost 1 base and 3 bases, in that order; junction bases with no gene match: 15. This CDR3 comprises 20 residues. The CDR3 reads CASSQGVRLAGSGDTGELFF. The CDR3 DNA reads TGCGCCAGCAGCCAAGGGGTTAGGCTAGCGGGATCGGGCGACACCGGGGAGCTGTTTTTT.

This clone occurred a few times. This sequence joins TRBV27 and TRBJ2-7, with unresolved D. This CDR3 is built from 15 residues. Germline-derived CDR1 and CDR2 are MNHEY and SMNVEV (reference sequence). Trimming removed 2 bases from V and 5 bases from J, with 16 bases in between. The chain's CDR3 is CASSLTAPSGHEQYF. CDR3 DNA sequence: TGTGCCAGCAGTTTAACAGCCCCGAGTGGCCACGAGCAGTACTTC.

This clone was seen a handful of times. The chain carries TRBV7-2 and TRBJ2-7, with TRBD2 identical over 8 bases. Losses at the gene ends were 2 bases for V and 1 base for J; bases not matched to a gene: 7. Germline lookup yields CDR1 SGHTA and CDR2 FQGNSA. The CDR3 extends over 16 amino acids. This chain's CDR3 is CASSLLVLAVSYEQYF. As DNA, the CDR3 is TGTGCCAGCAGCTTATTAGTACTAGCGGTATCCTACGAGCAGTACTTC.

To note about this clone: Other DNA sequences within the sample encode an identical CDR3. This chain connects TRBV6-5 to TRBJ2-3, with D possibly TRBD2 on 5 matching bases. The CDR3 consists of 15 residues. CDR1 is MNHEY and CDR2 is SVGAGI in the germline V gene. The ends were cut back, 6 bases at V and 0 bases at J, with 13 bases in the middle. CDR3 protein: CASSSGRRSTDTQYF. DNA for the CDR3: TGTGCCAGCAGCTCTGGACGGAGGAGCACAGATACGCAGTATTTT.